This TCR beta chain was observed in a study of blood T cell repertoires in COVID-19. Across the whole study: Whether acute or convalescent, the COVID-19 samples came from the United States, Italy and Spain. Sources were T cells, B-cell-depleted T cells, or PBMCs; the material itself was cDNA or gDNA.

There are 18 residues in the CDR3. CDR1 and CDR2 (germline): LNHDA, SQIVND (reference sequence). The V segment lost 7 bases and the J segment 0 bases; nucleotides outside the gene matches: 10. Per the authors' pipeline: Estimation of nucleated cell counts was performed using reference gene primer amplification. TCRdb keeps only in-frame clones here, not all; method: immunoSEQ multiplex PCR. V and J calls and clone size come straight from that table; D and trimming were deduced from the DNA. The table shows about 290,000 clones, with roughly 89% occurring only once. Sequencing was performed on peripheral blood. The V gene is TRBV19, the J gene TRBJ2-6, with 9 bases matching TRBD1. The clonotype was recovered from a woman in her thirties or forties who had recovered from COVID-19. This CDR3 is CASNDVGTGFSGANVLTF. The CDR3 DNA reads as TGTGCCAGTAACGATGTCGGGACAGGGTTCTCTGGGGCCAACGTCCTGACTTTC.